A selection of T cell receptor beta chains follows, all from one sample in a study of T cells in placental villitis. Sequencing was performed with immunoSEQ multiplex PCR; in TCRdb, only in-frame clones are kept and a portion is missing. In the table there are about 1,500 clones, 76% of which are singletons. The material sequenced was placental tissue containing maternal and fetal cells. All receptors derive from a human patient with villitis of unknown etiology; the placental T cells may come from both mother and fetus. CDR3s include the opening cysteine and the closing phenylalanine or tryptophan. Fields, in order: CDR3 DNA, CDR3 protein, clone size, D gene, V gene, J gene. D genes are given only for firm matches. Expanded clones are given a class, and other clones once, few, many or no size at all.

TGTGCTAGTGGTTTCGCTAGCGTCCCAGAGACCCAGTACTTC	CASGFASVPETQYF	few	.	TRBV12-5	TRBJ2-5
TGCGCCAGCACCACCCAGAGCCCCCCCCAAGAGACCCAGTACTTC	CASTTQSPPQETQYF	.	.	TRBV23-1	TRBJ2-5
TGTACCATCAAGGAAGGGGGCTATGGCTACACCTTC	CTIKEGGYGYTF	once	.	TRBV10-3	TRBJ1-2
TGCGCCAGCAGGGCCCGACAAGGGGGCTACGAAGCTTTCTTT	CASRARQGGYEAFF	once	TRBD1	TRBV10-2	TRBJ1-1
TGTGCCAGTAGGAATGACAGGGGGCTTGGCACAGATACGCAGTATTTT	CASRNDRGLGTDTQYF	.	TRBD1	TRBV19	TRBJ2-3
TGTGCCAGTAGTGTCCTAGGAAGTAACAATGAGCAGTTCTTC	CASSVLGSNNEQFF	once	.	TRBV19	TRBJ2-1
TGTGCCAGCAGCTTAACGTCACAGGGGTGGAGGGGCAATGAGCAGTTCTTC	CASSLTSQGWRGNEQFF	large	.	TRBV7-3	TRBJ2-1
TGTGCCAGCAGCCCATCGGAGCGGTTCACTGAAGCTTTCTTT	CASSPSERFTEAFF	.	.	TRBV27	TRBJ1-1
TGTGCCAGTAGTATGGGTTCAGGGGCGGGGGGCAATCAGCCCCAGCATTTT	CASSMGSGAGGNQPQHF	.	.	TRBV19	TRBJ1-5
TGTGCCAGCAGCAAAGCGCTAGGTGCCGCTGGAGGGGGGGAGAACACTGAAGCTTTCTTT	CASSKALGAAGGGENTEAFF	.	.	TRBV21-1	TRBJ1-1
TGCGCCAGCAGCTTGGCGGGACTCTACGAGCAGTACTTC	CASSLAGLYEQYF	once	.	TRBV5-1	TRBJ2-7
TGTGCCAGCAGCCCTTTCGACAGGGCAACTAGCTATGGCTACACCTTC	CASSPFDRATSYGYTF	hyperexpanded	TRBD1	TRBV14	TRBJ1-2
TGTGCCAGCAGGTTAACTAGCGATACGCAGTATTTT	CASRLTSDTQYF	.	.	TRBV2	TRBJ2-3
TGTGCCACCAGCAGAGAAACTAGCGGGAGGGCCTACAATGAGCAGTTCTTC	CATSRETSGRAYNEQFF	.	TRBD2	TRBV15	TRBJ2-1
TGTGCCAGCAGTTTACGGACAGGGGAACGGGATGGCTACACCTTC	CASSLRTGERDGYTF	.	TRBD1	TRBV28	TRBJ1-2
TGTGCCAGCAGCGGAGGCCGGGACGCAGCCTACGAGCAGTACTTC	CASSGGRDAAYEQYF	.	.	TRBV7-9	TRBJ2-7
TGTGCCAGCAGCTTAACAGGGAACGAGCAGTACTTC	CASSLTGNEQYF	large	.	TRBV5-5	TRBJ2-7
TGTGCCAGTAGTACCCTGACAGGGGGCTACGAGCAGTACTTC	CASSTLTGGYEQYF	.	TRBD1	TRBV19	TRBJ2-7
TGTGCCCCCCGACAGGGGGCAGGGACTGAAGCTTTCTTT	CAPRQGAGTEAFF	.	TRBD1	TRBV10-3	TRBJ1-1
TGCAGCGTTGGGCGGCTAACCATCCCACACACAGATACGCAGTATTTT	CSVGRLTIPHTDTQYF	.	.	TRBV29-1	TRBJ2-3
TGTGCCAGCTGCGGGACTAGCGCCCATGGGACCCAGTACTTC	CASCGTSAHGTQYF	.	TRBD2	TRBV6-1	TRBJ2-5
TGTGCCAGCAGCAGAGGCCCGGATTTGCAAGCTTTCTTT	CASSRGPDLQAFF	few	.	TRBV9	TRBJ1-1
TGTGCCAGCAGGTCCGCGGGAGTCCCTTACGAGCAGTACTTC	CASRSAGVPYEQYF	.	TRBD2	TRBV27	TRBJ2-7
TGTGCCATCCAGAGGAACAATGAGCAGTTCTTC	CAIQRNNEQFF	once	.	TRBV28	TRBJ2-1
TGTGCCAGCAGCTTCGGGTATAATGAGCAGTTCTTC	CASSFGYNEQFF	.	.	TRBV5-6	TRBJ2-1
TGCAGTGCGAGTACAGGGAACTCCTACAATGAGCAGTTCTTC	CSASTGNSYNEQFF	.	.	TRBV20-1	TRBJ2-1
TGCGCCAGCAGCCGAGACGACCCGGGACAGGGGGCCACCGGGGAGCTGTTTTTT	CASSRDDPGQGATGELFF	.	TRBD1	TRBV4-3	TRBJ2-2
TGTGCCAGCAGCTTAGGTTCTAGCTCCTATAATTCACCCCTCCACTTT	CASSLGSSSYNSPLHF	.	.	TRBV7-8	TRBJ1-6
TGTGCCAGCAGTGAAGCGAAAGCCTACGAGCAGTACTTC	CASSEAKAYEQYF	.	.	TRBV6-1	TRBJ2-7
TGTGCCAGCACCCTTAGCGCCGGGGAGCTGTTTTTT	CASTLSAGELFF	.	.	TRBV12-3/TRBV12-4	TRBJ2-2
TGTGCCAGTATCCGGACGGGTCTGAACACTGAAGCTTTCTTT	CASIRTGLNTEAFF	.	.	TRBV19	TRBJ1-1
TGTGCCAGCAGTTATAACACCGGGGAGCTGTTTTTT	CASSYNTGELFF	.	.	TRBV28	TRBJ2-2
TGTGCCAGCAGCTTGGGACTAGTTAACAATGAGCAGTTCTTC	CASSLGLVNNEQFF	.	TRBD2	TRBV7-9	TRBJ2-1
TGCGCCAGCAACGGGACATCTCCAGATACGCAGTATTTT	CASNGTSPDTQYF	.	.	TRBV10-1	TRBJ2-3
TGTGCCATCAGTGAGTCCCCCGGGACTGGCACAGATACGCAGTATTTT	CAISESPGTGTDTQYF	.	.	TRBV10-3	TRBJ2-3
TGCGCCAGCAGCTTGGGGACAGGTGGCTACGAGCAGTACTTC	CASSLGTGGYEQYF	.	TRBD1	TRBV5-1	TRBJ2-7
TGCGCCAGCAGCCGGGACACTAACTATGGCTACACCTTC	CASSRDTNYGYTF	.	.	TRBV4-1	TRBJ1-2
TGCGCCAGCAGCTTGTCGGGACAGGGAATAACTGGAAACACCATATATTTT	CASSLSGQGITGNTIYF	.	TRBD1	TRBV5-1	TRBJ1-3
TGTGCCAGCAGCGTAGCTTCAAACACTGAAGCTTTCTTT	CASSVASNTEAFF	.	.	TRBV9	TRBJ1-1
TGTGCTAGTGGTCCGGGACACTACAATGAGCAGTTCTTC	CASGPGHYNEQFF	.	.	TRBV12-5	TRBJ2-1
TGCGCCAGCAGCTTGCGAAGGGGTCACGAGACCCAGTACTTC	CASSLRRGHETQYF	.	.	TRBV5-1	TRBJ2-5
TGTGCCAGCAGTGAATACACCTACAATGAGCAGTTCTTC	CASSEYTYNEQFF	.	.	TRBV25-1	TRBJ2-1
TGTGCCAGCAGTCCATTCAGGAGCAATCAGCCCCAGCATTTT	CASSPFRSNQPQHF	few	.	TRBV6-6	TRBJ1-5
TGTGCCTCCTATGGGGCGGGGAGCACAGATACGCAGTATTTT	CASYGAGSTDTQYF	.	.	TRBV2	TRBJ2-3
TGTGCCAGCGTATGGACAGGAGGAAATGAAAAACTGTTTTTT	CASVWTGGNEKLFF	.	TRBD1	TRBV6-5	TRBJ1-4
TGCGCCAGCAGCTGGACTAGCGGGAGTAGGGATACGCAGTATTTT	CASSWTSGSRDTQYF	few	TRBD2	TRBV5-1	TRBJ2-3
TGCGCCAGCAGCTTGTCGGGACAGTACTCTGGAAACACCATATATTTT	CASSLSGQYSGNTIYF	.	TRBD1	TRBV5-1	TRBJ1-3
TGTGCCAGCACCTCAGGCTACGAGCAGTACTTC	CASTSGYEQYF	large	.	TRBV6-5	TRBJ2-7
TGTGCCAGCAGCCCTTCCTTGGGTGCGGAAAAACTGTTTTTT	CASSPSLGAEKLFF	.	.	TRBV9	TRBJ1-4
TGTGCCAGTAGCGTGCGCTACGAGCAGTACTTC	CASSVRYEQYF	.	.	TRBV28	TRBJ2-7
TGTGCCAGCTTTGGGGCTAGCATTGGGTTAACAGATACGCAGTATTTT	CASFGASIGLTDTQYF	.	.	TRBV2	TRBJ2-3